This T cell receptor (beta chain) was sequenced for a study of blood T cell repertoires in COVID-19. Study in general: COVID-19 samples from acute and convalescent phases originated in the United States, Italy and Spain. PBMCs, B-cell-depleted T cells, or T cells were the source of the cDNA or gDNA that made up the material.

Germline V gene data show CDR1 as SGHTA and CDR2 as FQGTGA. This CDR3 spans 19 amino acids. Trimming took 1 base from V and 4 from J; bases not matched to a gene: 13. How the authors handled the data: Using reference gene primer amplification, nucleated cell counts were estimated. Generated by immunoSEQ multiplex PCR, the TCRdb table keeps only in-frame clones and is missing some. V and J calls and clone size are copied from that table; D and trimming were computed from the DNA. Among some 200,000 clones listed, under 90% were seen once. V usage is TRBV7-3 and J usage is TRBJ1-5, with 10 positions matching TRBD1. The clonotype was recovered from an elderly man with acute or convalescent COVID-19. The sample taken for sequencing was peripheral blood. This chain's CDR3 is CASSLRLRQGARSNQPQHF. For the CDR3, the DNA is TGTGCCAGCAGCTTAAGGTTGAGACAGGGGGCCAGATCAAATCAGCCCCAGCATTTT. Full variable domain (remainder filled in from reference TRBV7-3 and TRBJ1-5): GAGVSQTPSNKVTEKGKYVELRCDPISGHTALYWYRQSLGQGPEFLIYFQGTGAADDSGLPNDRFFAVRPEGSVSTLKIQRTERGDSAVYLCASSLRLRQGARSNQPQHFGDGTRLSIL.